These T cell receptor beta chains were read from a single sample in a study of blood T cell repertoires in COVID-19. This table comes from immunoSEQ multiplex PCR, and its TCRdb copy is limited to in-frame clones, with some not included. The sample shows about 150,000 clones, about 89% of them seen only once. Input material: peripheral blood. All receptors come from an elderly man with acute or convalescent COVID-19. Each CDR3 is given with its conserved first and last residue. Each record gives: V gene, J gene, clone size, D gene, CDR3 DNA, CDR3 protein. D genes are given only for firm matches. Part of the rows lack a size; the others show once, few, many or a class for expanded clones.

V: TRBV5-1; J: TRBJ2-5; size: -; D: -; DNA: TGCGCCAGCAGGGCGTCGGTGGGAGGTCAAGAGACCCAGTACTTC; CDR3: CASRASVGGQETQYF
V: TRBV5-6; J: TRBJ2-1; size: -; D: TRBD2; DNA: TGTGCCAGCAGCTTGTGGGGAGGGACTAGCGATGAGCAGTTCTTC; CDR3: CASSLWGGTSDEQFF
V: TRBV6-5; J: TRBJ1-1; size: -; D: TRBD1; DNA: TGTGCCAGCAGGCCCGGGACAGCTAACACTGAAGCTTTCTTT; CDR3: CASRPGTANTEAFF
V: TRBV9; J: TRBJ2-1; size: -; D: -; DNA: TGTGCCAGCAGCCCGGGGTCTTACAATGAGCAGTTCTTC; CDR3: CASSPGSYNEQFF
V: TRBV5-5; J: TRBJ2-7; size: once; D: -; DNA: TGTGCCAGCAGCTTGCGGGAAGGCGAGCAGTACTTC; CDR3: CASSLREGEQYF
V: TRBV5-1; J: TRBJ2-3; size: -; D: -; DNA: TGCGCCAGCCAACTCCAGACCTCCAGGGGGGAAAGGTATTTT; CDR3: CASQLQTSRGERYF
V: TRBV9; J: TRBJ2-5; size: -; D: TRBD1; DNA: TGTGCCAGCAGCGTAGGAGGGACAGGGGGCATCGAGACCCAGTACTTC; CDR3: CASSVGGTGGIETQYF
V: TRBV5-4; J: TRBJ1-1; size: once; D: -; DNA: TGTGCCAGCAGCTTGGAGACGGGGATCACTGAAGCTTTCTTT; CDR3: CASSLETGITEAFF
V: TRBV10-3; J: TRBJ2-3; size: -; D: TRBD2; DNA: TGTGCCATCAGCGGACTAGCGGGGGGCGCCCCAGATACGCAGTATTTT; CDR3: CAISGLAGGAPDTQYF
V: TRBV28; J: TRBJ1-2; size: -; D: -; DNA: TGTGCCAGCAGTTCAGGGGACTATGGCTACACCTTC; CDR3: CASSSGDYGYTF
V: TRBV18; J: TRBJ1-2; size: -; D: TRBD1; DNA: TGTGCCAGCTCCCCCCTTGTTGAGGACAGGGGAATGGGCTACACCTTC; CDR3: CASSPLVEDRGMGYTF
V: TRBV5-1; J: TRBJ2-7; size: few; D: TRBD2; DNA: TGCGCCAGCAGCTTACTTCCTAGCGGCTACGAGCAGTACTTC; CDR3: CASSLLPSGYEQYF
V: TRBV18; J: TRBJ2-7; size: -; D: TRBD1; DNA: TGTGCCAGCTCACCACCGGGACAGAAATACGAGCAGTACTTC; CDR3: CASSPPGQKYEQYF
V: TRBV6-6; J: TRBJ2-1; size: -; D: -; DNA: TGTGCCAGCAGTTACTCACGGGGGGCAAATGAGCAGTTCTTC; CDR3: CASSYSRGANEQFF
V: TRBV29-1; J: TRBJ2-3; size: -; D: TRBD2; DNA: TGCAGCGTTTCCTCCCTAGCGGGAGAGATCCCAGATACGCAGTATTTT; CDR3: CSVSSLAGEIPDTQYF
V: TRBV5-1; J: TRBJ2-3; size: -; D: -; DNA: TGCGCCAGCAGCTTGGGAGCGTGGGAGCGCTCCACAGATACGCAGTATTTT; CDR3: CASSLGAWERSTDTQYF
V: TRBV7-3; J: TRBJ2-2; size: once; D: TRBD2; DNA: TGTGCCAGCAGCTTAACGGGTAACGGGAGGAGCACCGGGGAGCTGTTTTTT; CDR3: CASSLTGNGRSTGELFF
V: TRBV25-1; J: TRBJ1-1; size: -; D: -; DNA: TGTGCCACCGTCGGGGGGAAAAAGAACACTGAAGCTTTCTTT; CDR3: CATVGGKKNTEAFF
V: TRBV29-1; J: TRBJ1-1; size: -; D: TRBD1; DNA: TGCAGCGTTCACAGGGGAGTGAACACTGAAGCTTTCTTT; CDR3: CSVHRGVNTEAFF
V: TRBV10-3; J: TRBJ1-2; size: -; D: -; DNA: TGTGCCATCAGTGCCGCAGGGGAATCGATGTACGGCTACACCTTC; CDR3: CAISAAGESMYGYTF
V: TRBV29-1; J: TRBJ2-1; size: -; D: TRBD1; DNA: TGCAGCGTTGAAAGAGGGGGCAAAAATGAGCAGTTCTTC; CDR3: CSVERGGKNEQFF
V: TRBV7-6; J: TRBJ2-2; size: -; D: TRBD2; DNA: TGTGCCAGCAGCCCCTTAACTAGCGGGGTAACCGGGGAGCTGTTTTTT; CDR3: CASSPLTSGVTGELFF
V: TRBV21-1; J: TRBJ1-2; size: -; D: -; DNA: TGTGCCAGCGTACCGTCTGCGGCGGCCTACACCTTC; CDR3: CASVPSAAAYTF
V: TRBV30; J: TRBJ1-5; size: -; D: -; DNA: TGTGCCTGGAGTGCGGACAGTAGCAATCAGCCCCAGCATTTT; CDR3: CAWSADSSNQPQHF
V: TRBV11-2; J: TRBJ1-6; size: -; D: TRBD1; DNA: TGTGCCAGCAGTTACAGGGGGTTTATTAATTCACCCCTCCACTTT; CDR3: CASSYRGFINSPLHF
V: TRBV28; J: TRBJ1-4; size: -; D: TRBD1; DNA: TGTGCCAGCTCCCGAGGGGGCGCGACTAATGAAAAACTGTTTTTT; CDR3: CASSRGGATNEKLFF
V: TRBV3-1/TRBV3-2; J: TRBJ1-6; size: -; D: -; DNA: TGTGCCAGCAGCCTTGCGACAGGTTTAAGCTCACCCCTCCACTTT; CDR3: CASSLATGLSSPLHF
V: TRBV7-9; J: TRBJ2-3; size: -; D: -; DNA: TGTGCCAGCAGCTTAGTAAAAGATACGCAGTATTTT; CDR3: CASSLVKDTQYF
V: TRBV19; J: TRBJ2-1; size: few; D: -; DNA: TGTGCCAGTGCCCGCAAACTTGACTATGAGCAGTTCTTC; CDR3: CASARKLDYEQFF
V: TRBV5-1; J: TRBJ2-2; size: -; D: -; DNA: TGCGCCAGCACCCTTGGCGGCGCGAACACCGGGGAGCTGTTTTTT; CDR3: CASTLGGANTGELFF
V: TRBV5-1; J: TRBJ2-7; size: -; D: -; DNA: TGCGCCAGCAATACCGCAACAGACCCCTACGAGCAGTACTTC; CDR3: CASNTATDPYEQYF
V: TRBV9; J: TRBJ1-6; size: -; D: -; DNA: TGTGCCAGCAGCGTGAAGCCAGGCTATAATTCACCCCTCCACTTT; CDR3: CASSVKPGYNSPLHF
V: TRBV6-1; J: TRBJ2-5; size: -; D: TRBD2; DNA: TGTGCCAGCAGTGAAGGGAGACTAGCGGGAGCCGAGACCCAGTACTTC; CDR3: CASSEGRLAGAETQYF
V: TRBV2; J: TRBJ1-1; size: -; D: -; DNA: TGTGCCAGCAGACCCCAGGGGACGAACACTGAAGCTTTCTTT; CDR3: CASRPQGTNTEAFF
V: TRBV18; J: TRBJ2-1; size: -; D: TRBD1; DNA: TGTGCCAGCTCACCCCAGACAGGGGAGCAGTTCTTC; CDR3: CASSPQTGEQFF
V: TRBV29-1; J: TRBJ2-5; size: -; D: -; DNA: TGCAGCGTTGACAGAACAGAGACCCAGTACTTC; CDR3: CSVDRTETQYF
V: TRBV6-6; J: TRBJ1-1; size: -; D: -; DNA: TGTGCCAGCAGTACCGGGGGGGCCAGAACTGAAGCTTTCTTT; CDR3: CASSTGGARTEAFF
V: TRBV3-1/TRBV3-2; J: TRBJ2-6; size: -; D: -; DNA: TGTGCCAGCAGCTATCGACAGGGACTTCGGTCAAGCTCTGGGGCCAACGTCCTGACTTTC; CDR3: CASSYRQGLRSSSGANVLTF
V: TRBV3-1/TRBV3-2; J: TRBJ2-7; size: -; D: -; DNA: TGTGCCAGCAGCCGAAACGGCTACGAGCAGTACTTC; CDR3: CASSRNGYEQYF
V: TRBV18; J: TRBJ2-6; size: -; D: TRBD1; DNA: TGTGCCAGCTCACCAAGGGGACAGGGGACGTCTGGGGCCAACGTCCTGACTTTC; CDR3: CASSPRGQGTSGANVLTF
V: TRBV4-1; J: TRBJ2-5; size: -; D: TRBD2; DNA: TGCGCCAGCAGCCTCGGACTAGAAGAGACCCAGTACTTC; CDR3: CASSLGLEETQYF